This passage covers 14 T cell receptor beta chains from one sample sequenced in a study of T cells after yellow fever vaccination. TCRdb re-derived calls from the 5' RACE reads in MiXCR, one entry per CDR3 protein. The sample lists hundreds of thousands of distinct CDR3 sequences; approximately 10% were seen once. The material sequenced was CD4+ T cells sorted from PBMCs, taken 5 days after the yellow fever booster vaccination. These receptors originate from a man between 18 and 29 years old who received the YFV17D yellow fever vaccine.

This clonotype was detected ten times or more. The rearrangement uses TRBV27 and TRBJ2-2; unclear D gene. The CDR3 loop spans 10 amino acids. The V and J ends lost 8 bases and 8 bases respectively, with 6 bases between them. Germline V gives CDR1 MNHEY, CDR2 SMNVEV (reference sequence). The CDR3 loop is CASGLGELFF. The CDR3, as DNA: TGTGCCAGCGGGTTGGGGGAGCTGTTTTTT.

V and J are TRBV20-1 and TRBJ2-5; D unclear. Germline CDR1 reads DFQATT; CDR2 reads SNEGSKA (reference sequence). CDR3 size: 12 residues. V was pared by 5 bases and J by 4 bases, with 11 bases between. The CDR3 region has the DNA TGCAGTGCTTCACAGTCCGTAGAGACCCAGTACTTC. Translation gives CSASQSVETQYF.

This clonotype was seen a handful of times. The chain links TRBV4-3 to TRBJ2-2; D is undetermined. The germline V and J ends were trimmed by 0 bases and 6 bases, with 20 bases remaining between them. Germline V CDR1 and CDR2: LGHNA, YSLEER. The length of the CDR3 is 18 residues. CDR3 residues: CASSQDLPYFPKSGELFF. DNA for the CDR3: TGCGCCAGCAGCCAAGATCTCCCATATTTTCCGAAATCCGGGGAGCTGTTTTTT.

The rearrangement joins TRBV9 to TRBJ1-1; 9 bases align to TRBD1. Germline V CDR1 and CDR2: SGDLS, YYNGEE. The length of the CDR3 is 14 residues. The V and J ends lost 6 bases and 1 base, in that order; junction bases with no gene match: 4. The CDR3 DNA reads TGTGCCAGCACCCGGGACAGGGCGAACACTGAAGCTTTCTTT. Translating gives CASTRDRANTEAFF.

J is TRBJ1-5 and V is TRBV20-1; no reliable D call. Trimming shortened V by 5 bases and J by 3 bases, and 8 bases separated the two germline ends. CDR1 is DFQATT and CDR2 is SNEGSKA in the germline V gene (reference sequence). The CDR3 has 12 amino acids. The CDR3 reads CSARAFNQPQHF. CDR3 nucleotides: TGCAGTGCTCGGGCCTTCAATCAGCCCCAGCATTTT.

The sample holds a few counts of this clonotype. The V call is TRBV2, the J call TRBJ2-7, with D possibly TRBD2 on 6 matching bases. The CDR3 consists of 14 residues. V gave up 5 bases and J gave up 1 base, with 12 bases separating them. Germline assignment: CDR1 SNHLY and CDR2 FYNNEI. The CDR3 nucleotides read TGTGCCAGCAGTTTACGGGACTTGTCCTACGAGCAGTACGTC. Encoded protein: CASSLRDLSYEQYV.

The chain employs TRBV12-3 or TRBV12-4 and TRBJ2-7; D gene uncertain. The CDR3 runs 13 residues. V lost 3 bases and J lost 0, with 6 bases in between. The CDR3 DNA reads TGTGCCAGCAGTTTCGGAAGCTCCTACGAGCAGTACGTC. The encoded protein is CASSFGSSYEQYV.

This sequence joins TRBV25-1 and TRBJ1-3; perhaps TRBD1 as D (6 bases). CDR3 size: 14 residues. From germline, CDR1 is MGHDK and CDR2 SYGVNS. V was shortened by 3 bases and J by 2 bases, with 8 bases between the two germline ends. In DNA form, the CDR3 reads TGTGCCAGCAGTGATTGGGGGCCTGGAAACACCATATATTTT. Translated, it gives CASSDWGPGNTIYF.

J is TRBJ1-5 and V is TRBV27; weak D call: TRBD1 (5 bases). CDR1 and CDR2 from the germline V gene are MNHEY and SMNVEV (reference sequence). Trimming left V 6 bases short and J 4 bases short, with 16 bases between. The CDR3 sequence is 15 residues long. CDR3 sequence: CASSPGGGRNQPQHF. CDR3 in DNA: TGTGCCAGCAGCCCTGGCGGGGGGAGGAATCAGCCCCAGCATTTT.

V and J are TRBV2 and TRBJ2-5; no firm D call. Germline V gene lookup returns CDR1 SNHLY and CDR2 FYNNEI. V lost 7 bases to trimming and J lost 5 bases, with 11 bases between them. The CDR3 is 12 residues long. The CDR3 protein is CASNGLGETQYF. DNA of the CDR3: TGTGCCAGCAACGGGTTAGGGGAGACCCAGTACTTC.

This clonotype showed up many times. The chain joins TRBV20-1 to TRBJ2-4; no definite D call. The V and J ends lost 0 bases and 6 bases respectively, with 9 bases between them. The V gene's germline CDR1 is DFQATT and CDR2 SNEGSKA (reference sequence). The CDR3 runs 13 residues. This CDR3 reads CSARDVTVNIQYF. The CDR3 nucleotides read TGCAGTGCTAGAGATGTGACGGTAAACATTCAGTACTTC.

This clonotype has just a few counts. The chain joins TRBV7-8 to TRBJ1-6; unclear D gene. The CDR3 is 14 residues long. Germline CDR1 reads SGHVS; CDR2 reads FQNEAQ. V shed 1 base and J shed 15 bases, with 16 bases lying between them. The CDR3 protein is CASSLGAVWAHLHF. CDR3 sequence (DNA): TGTGCCAGCAGCTTAGGCGCCGTGTGGGCTCACCTCCACTTT.

The gene calls are TRBV7-9 and TRBJ1-2, with a weak D call TRBD1 (6 bases). The V end lost 3 bases, the J end lost 6 bases, and 11 bases lay between the germline ends. CDR1 SEHNR and CDR2 FQNEAQ come from the germline V gene (reference sequence). There are 13 residues in the CDR3. This chain's CDR3 is CASSFGTLNGYTF. For the CDR3, the DNA is TGTGCCAGCAGCTTCGGGACACTTAATGGCTACACCTTC.

In its sample, this clonotype was seen a few times. The chain has TRBV5-1 and TRBJ1-5; D remains ambiguous. Trimming left V 0 bases short and J 6 bases short, with 7 bases between. CDR1 is SGHRS and CDR2 is YFSETQ in the germline V gene. The CDR3 sequence is 13 residues long. The CDR3 region is CASSLGFGQPQHF. The CDR3 DNA reads TGCGCCAGCAGCTTGGGTTTCGGTCAGCCCCAGCATTTT.